Listed here are 12 T cell receptor beta chains from one sample, sequenced in a study of Ad26.COV2.S vaccination and SARS-CoV-2 variants. Generated by immunoSEQ multiplex PCR, the TCRdb table keeps only in-frame clones and is missing some. The sample shows approximately 340,000 clones, about 90% of them seen only once. Here the sequenced sample was peripheral blood, taken after recovery from COVID-19. The receptors here all came from a human donor who had recovered from COVID-19.

The chain recombines TRBV11-2 with TRBJ1-1, with 7 bases lining up with TRBD1. J was trimmed by 4 bases and V by 4 bases; bases with no gene match: 9. CDR1 and CDR2 from the germline V gene are SGHAT and FQNNGV. This CDR3 contains 15 residues. The CDR3 nucleotides are TGTGCCAGCAGCTCCACCGCGGGACAGATCACTGAAGCTTTCTTT. Amino acids: CASSSTAGQITEAFF.

The rearrangement links TRBV27 to TRBJ1-1; no firm D call. Germline-derived CDR1 and CDR2 are MNHEY and SMNVEV (reference sequence). V dropped 3 bases and J dropped 3 bases, with 8 bases sitting between them. The CDR3 covers 13 residues. For the CDR3, the DNA is TGTGCCAGCAGTTTCTACTTGGACACTGAAGCTTTCTTT. Its protein is CASSFYLDTEAFF.

CDR3 nucleotides: TGCAGCGTTCAGACTCCTGGCTACACCTTC. Its translation: CSVQTPGYTF. The chain couples TRBV29-1 to TRBJ1-2; no clear D. The CDR3 spans 10 residues. Germline V lookup: CDR1 SQVTM, CDR2 ANQGSEA. Trimming removed 5 bases from V and 7 bases from J, with 8 bases in between.

The chain links TRBV6-5 to TRBJ1-6; D gene uncertain. V gave up 8 bases and J gave up 3 bases, with 11 bases separating them. This CDR3 has 14 amino acids. The V gene's germline CDR1 is MNHEY and CDR2 SVGAGI. In DNA form, the CDR3 reads TGTGCCAGCCACGACACCATCTATAATTCACCCCTCCACTTT. Translated: CASHDTIYNSPLHF.

This chain connects TRBV3-1 (or the pseudogene TRBV3-2) to TRBJ2-2; the match to TRBD2 covers 9 bases. CDR3 size: 19 residues. Losses at the gene ends were 0 bases for V and 0 bases for J; bases not matched to a gene: 8. From germline, CDR1 is LGHDT and CDR2 YNNKEL (reference sequence). The CDR3, as DNA: TGTGCCAGCAGCCAAGACCGGGGCGGGGGGGCCCCGAACACCGGGGAGCTGTTTTTT. Its protein is CASSQDRGGGAPNTGELFF.

V usage is TRBV28 and J usage is TRBJ2-2; the D is unclear. This CDR3 has 14 residues. Trimming stripped 5 bases from V and 7 bases from J, with 14 bases between. Germline assignment: CDR1 MDHEN and CDR2 SYDVKM. For the CDR3, the DNA is TGTGCCAGCAGTGCTGCGGTAGTGGGCGGGGAGCTGTTTTTT. This encodes CASSAAVVGGELFF.

This chain links TRBV2 with TRBJ1-1; D is possibly TRBD1 (6 bases). V was trimmed by 8 bases and J by 1 base, leaving 14 bases between them. CDR1 and CDR2 (germline): SNHLY, FYNNEI. CDR3 size: 14 residues. The CDR3 region is CASATGMGNTEAFF. The CDR3 DNA follows: TGTGCCAGCGCCACAGGGATGGGGAACACTGAAGCTTTCTTT.

The rearrangement links TRBV5-1 to TRBJ2-3, with D unresolved. V was shortened by 0 bases and J by 1 base, with 18 bases between the two germline ends. The CDR3 runs to 18 residues. Germline V lookup: CDR1 SGHRS, CDR2 YFSETQ. The CDR3 loop reads CASSLVYGLTPRTDTQYF. The DNA of the CDR3 is TGCGCCAGCAGCTTGGTCTACGGGTTGACTCCCCGCACAGATACGCAGTATTTT.

This chain joins TRBV27 and TRBJ1-2; 7 positions match TRBD1. J gave up 4 bases and V 2 bases, and 4 bases lay outside the gene matches. The CDR3 is made up of 14 amino acids. Looked up from germline, CDR1 is MNHEY and CDR2 is SMNVEV (reference sequence). The chain's CDR3 is CASSLAGQTYGYTF. The CDR3 DNA is TGTGCCAGCAGTTTAGCGGGACAGACCTATGGCTACACCTTC.

The V call is TRBV9, the J call TRBJ1-2; D gene unclear. Germline CDR1 is SGDLS and CDR2 is YYNGEE. The CDR3 is 14 amino acids. Trimming stripped 4 bases from V and 4 bases from J, with 14 bases between. The CDR3 bases are TGTGCCAGCAGCCCTGAGACATCCATCTATGGCTACACCTTC. Residues: CASSPETSIYGYTF.

The chain carries TRBV7-2 and TRBJ2-5; D possibly uses TRBD1 or TRBD2 (7 bases each). Germline assignment: CDR1 SGHTA and CDR2 FQGNSA. The CDR3 loop spans 14 amino acids. V was shortened by 5 bases and J by 1 base, with 11 bases between the two germline ends. The CDR3 sequence is CASSQGGGQETQYF. As DNA, the CDR3 is TGTGCCAGCAGCCAGGGGGGGGGCCAAGAGACCCAGTACTTC.

The rearrangement links TRBV7-9 to TRBJ2-7, with 9 bases identical to TRBD1. The CDR3 has 15 residues. Per germline, CDR1 SEHNR and CDR2 FQNEAQ (reference sequence). With 4 bases clipped from V and 4 bases from J, the junction kept 8 bases outside the gene matches. The DNA of the CDR3 is TGTGCCAGCAGCTCACCAGGGACAGGGAATTACGAGCAGTACTTC. Protein: CASSSPGTGNYEQYF.